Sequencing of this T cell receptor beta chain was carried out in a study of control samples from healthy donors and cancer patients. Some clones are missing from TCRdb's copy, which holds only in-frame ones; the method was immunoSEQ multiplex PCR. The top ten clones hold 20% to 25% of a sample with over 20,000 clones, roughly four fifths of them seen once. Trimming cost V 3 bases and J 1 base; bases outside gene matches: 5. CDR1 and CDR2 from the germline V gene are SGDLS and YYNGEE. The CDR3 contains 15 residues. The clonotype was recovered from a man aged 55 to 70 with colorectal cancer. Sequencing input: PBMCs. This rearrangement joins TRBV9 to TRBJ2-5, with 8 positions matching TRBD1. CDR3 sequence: CASSAARGPQETQYF. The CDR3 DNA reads TGTGCCAGCAGCGCTGCCAGGGGGCCCCAAGAGACCCAGTACTTC.